The source of this TCR beta chain is a study of T cell changes during pregnancy in multiple sclerosis. Measured with immunoSEQ multiplex PCR; TCRdb has only the in-frame clones, and not every one. This table holds some 87,000 clones, 90% to 95% found once. The CDR3 spans 16 residues. J lost 3 bases, V lost 1 base, and 6 bases had no gene match. The germline gives CDR1 LGHNA, CDR2 YSLEER. This specimen was peripheral blood, taken in the second trimester of pregnancy. The chain carries TRBV4-3 and TRBJ2-1; 7 bases are shared with TRBD1. The sequence derives from a female donor with multiple sclerosis, enrolled in a pregnancy study. The CDR3 region has the DNA TGCGCCAGCAGCCAAGGTTGGCAGGGGGACTACAATGAGCAGTTCTTC. It encodes CASSQGWQGDYNEQFF.